The 22 T cell receptor beta chains given below trace back to one sample, sequenced in a study of cytomegalovirus exposure and HLA in healthy donors. The PCR had 60 Vbeta and 13 Jbeta primers. This table comes from immunoSEQ multiplex PCR, and its TCRdb copy is limited to in-frame clones, with some not included. The data show about 97,000 clones, roughly 83% seen once. Sequencing was carried out using PBMCs. All receptors come from a male donor in good health and CMV-seropositive.

The chain recombines TRBV27 with TRBJ2-2, with 7 nucleotides matching TRBD1. Unmatched junction bases numbered 2, after V lost 3 bases and J lost 4 bases. The CDR3 totals 14 residues. Germline values: CDR1 MNHEY, CDR2 SMNVEV (reference sequence). The CDR3 sequence: CASSFYRGTGELFF. The CDR3 DNA is TGTGCCAGCAGTTTTTACAGGGGCACCGGGGAGCTGTTTTTT.

This sequence joins TRBV7-9 and TRBJ2-1; D perhaps matches TRBD1 (5 bases). CDR3 length equals 14 residues. Germline-derived CDR1 and CDR2 are SEHNR and FQNEAQ (reference sequence). The V gene lost 2 bases and the J gene lost 5 bases, with 10 bases spanning the gap. This chain's CDR3 is CASSLRLGDNEQFF. The CDR3 DNA is TGTGCCAGCAGCTTAAGGTTAGGGGACAATGAGCAGTTCTTC. Full variable domain (outside the CDR3, taken from reference TRBV7-9 and TRBJ2-1): DTGVSQNPRHKITKRGQNVTFRCDPISEHNRLYWYRQTLGQGPEFLTYFQNEAQLEKSRLLSDRFSAERPKGSFSTLEIQRTEQGDSAMYLCASSLRLGDNEQFFGPGTRLTVL.

This chain joins TRBV7-9 and TRBJ2-1, with 7 bases aligning to TRBD1. The junction had 7 bases not matched to a gene; V was cut back by 4 bases and J by 10 bases. Germline CDR1 and CDR2: SEHNR and FQNEAQ (reference sequence). The CDR3 consists of 13 residues. CDR3 residues: CASSSNRGGEQFF. CDR3 nucleotide sequence: TGTGCCAGCAGCTCCAACAGGGGCGGGGAGCAGTTCTTC.

The gene calls are TRBV30 and TRBJ1-5; no clear D. CDR1 and CDR2 (germline): GTSNPN, SVGIG (reference sequence). The CDR3 extends over 16 amino acids. The V end lost 0 bases, the J end lost 3 bases, and 15 bases lay between the germline ends. The CDR3 coding sequence is TGTGCCTGGAGTGTCCGGGGTATTGGGGACAATCAGCCCCAGCATTTT. It yields the protein CAWSVRGIGDNQPQHF.

DNA of the CDR3: TGCGCCAGCAGCGCCATCCAACAGGGGGGGTACAATGAGCAGTTCTTC. Protein sequence: CASSAIQQGGYNEQFF. V is TRBV5-1 and J is TRBJ2-1, with D possibly matching TRBD1 (8 bases). This CDR3 spans 16 amino acids. CDR1 and CDR2 (germline): SGHRS, YFSETQ. The V gene lost 4 bases and the J gene lost 4 bases, with 18 bases spanning the gap. The full variable domain, completed using reference TRBV5-1 and TRBJ2-1, is KAGVTQTPRYLIKTRGQQVTLSCSPISGHRSVSWYQQTPGQGLQFLFEYFSETQRNKGNFPGRFSGRQFSNSRSEMNVSTLELGDSALYLCASSAIQQGGYNEQFFGPGTRLTVL.

Remarks on this clone: One junction end does not reproduce the germline sequence, and a read error may be involved. The chain combines TRBV19 with TRBJ1-1; D remains unclear. In germline, CDR1 is LNHDA, CDR2 SQIVND (reference sequence). The CDR3 spans 11 residues. The CDR3 region is CASSIRSSQFF. Here the CDR3 DNA reads TGTGCCAGTAGTATCCGGTCCTCACAGTTTTTT.

The rearrangement uses TRBV29-1 and TRBJ2-3, with 8 bases lining up with TRBD2. Per the germline V gene, CDR1 is SQVTM and CDR2 is ANQGSEA. The CDR3 length is 13 residues. The J segment lost 6 bases and the V segment lost 7 bases, leaving 9 bases of the junction unmatched. CDR3: CSAQRGSQDTQYF. CDR3 DNA: TGCAGCGCTCAGCGGGGGTCGCAGGATACGCAGTATTTT.

This chain uses TRBV5-1 with TRBJ1-5; D is ambiguous. The length of the CDR3 is 15 residues. Trimming took 0 bases from V and 4 from J, leaving 11 bases between them. CDR1 and CDR2 from the germline V gene are SGHRS and YFSETQ. This CDR3 reads CASSLEGGGNQPQHF. CDR3 in DNA: TGCGCCAGCAGCTTGGAGGGAGGAGGAAATCAGCCCCAGCATTTT.

This chain connects TRBV14 to TRBJ1-5; TRBD1 is a possible D gene (5 bases). Germline assignment: CDR1 SGHDN and CDR2 FVKESK. This CDR3 has 16 amino acids. V lost 1 base and J lost 1, with 11 bases in between. The CDR3 sequence is CASSQVGRGSNQPQHF. The CDR3 DNA follows: TGTGCCAGCAGCCAAGTAGGGCGGGGCAGCAATCAGCCCCAGCATTTT.

In this sample, this clone turned up a few times. The V and J genes are TRBV2 and TRBJ1-5; 8 nucleotides align to TRBD1. After removal of 6 bases from V and 6 bases from J, the junction contained 4 bases not matched to a gene. This CDR3 has 13 residues. Germline values: CDR1 SNHLY, CDR2 FYNNEI. This CDR3 is CASRDRARQPQHF. Written as DNA, the CDR3 is TGTGCCAGCAGGGACAGGGCTCGTCAGCCCCAGCATTTT.

The gene calls are TRBV4-1 and TRBJ2-2, with TRBD1 identical over 8 bases. The V and J ends lost 3 bases and 5 bases, in that order; junction bases with no gene match: 8. The germline V gene has CDR1 MGHRA and CDR2 YSYEKL. There are 16 residues in the CDR3. CDR3 sequence (DNA): TGCGCCAGCAGCCACGAACAGGGGGTACGAACCGGGGAGCTGTTTTTT. It translates to CASSHEQGVRTGELFF.

This sequence joins TRBV10-3 and TRBJ1-6; D is ambiguous. This CDR3 contains 12 residues. Germline loops: CDR1 ENHRY, CDR2 SYGVKD. The V gene lost 2 bases and the J gene lost 11 bases, with 7 bases spanning the gap. CDR3 residues: CAISEPGAPLHF. DNA of the CDR3: TGTGCCATCAGTGAGCCGGGAGCACCCCTCCACTTT.

The chain joins TRBV18 to TRBJ1-2, with TRBD1 as a possible D gene (5 bases). Trimming stripped 0 bases from V and 4 bases from J, with 12 bases between. Germline V gene lookup returns CDR1 KGHSH and CDR2 LQKENI. This CDR3 spans 15 amino acids. CDR3 protein: CASSPPTGTTYGYTF. The CDR3 DNA is TGTGCCAGCTCACCACCGACGGGGACTACCTATGGCTACACCTTC.

V gene TRBV7-3 combines with J gene TRBJ1-1, with a tentative D call TRBD1 (5 bases). Germline V gene lookup returns CDR1 SGHTA and CDR2 FQGTGA. CDR3 length: 14 residues. Between the trimmed V and J ends, which lost 0 bases and 10 bases, there was a span of 15 bases. CDR3 DNA: TGTGCCAGCAGCTTAACGCAGACTACGGGGGGAGCTTTCTTT. It yields the protein CASSLTQTTGGAFF. Full variable domain (outside the CDR3, taken from reference TRBV7-3 and TRBJ1-1): GAGVSQTPSNKVTEKGKYVELRCDPISGHTALYWYRQSLGQGPEFLIYFQGTGAADDSGLPNDRFFAVRPEGSVSTLKIQRTERGDSAVYLCASSLTQTTGGAFFGQGTRLTVV.

Note on this clone: Other DNA sequences from this sample encode an identical CDR3 as well. The CDR3 DNA follows: TGTGCCAGCAGTTACTCGGGCTTGAGCACAGATACGCAGTATTTT. The encoded protein is CASSYSGLSTDTQYF. The V call is TRBV6-5, the J call TRBJ2-3; D gene uncertain. The V gene's germline CDR1 is MNHEY and CDR2 SVGAGI. The CDR3 loop spans 15 amino acids. V shed 0 bases and J shed 0 bases, with 7 bases lying between them.

This clone occurred a few times. The rearrangement uses TRBV15 and TRBJ1-4, with TRBD1 matching 7 bases. The CDR3 runs 15 residues. In germline, CDR1 is LNHNV, CDR2 YYDKDF (reference sequence). Germline trimming cut 1 base from V and 2 bases from J; bases unmatched to any gene: 1. CDR3 coding DNA: TGTGCCACCAGCAGAGTACAGGGGACTAATGAAAAACTGTTTTTT. Protein: CATSRVQGTNEKLFF. Supplemented by reference TRBV15 and TRBJ1-4, the full variable domain reads DAMVIQNPRYQVTQFGKPVTLSCSQTLNHNVMYWYQQKSSQAPKLLFHYYDKDFNNEADTPDNFQSRRPNTSFCFLDIRSPGLGDTAMYLCATSRVQGTNEKLFFGSGTQLSVL.

This clone has a handful of counts. The V call is TRBV6-6, the J call TRBJ1-6; 9 nucleotides match TRBD1. Trimming cost V 6 bases and J 4 bases; bases outside gene matches: 1. This CDR3 has 14 residues. The germline gives CDR1 MNHNY, CDR2 SVGAGI (reference sequence). In nucleotides, the CDR3 is TGTGCCAGCAGGGACAGGGGATATAATTCACCCCTCCACTTT. Encoded protein: CASRDRGYNSPLHF.

The V call is TRBV16, the J call TRBJ2-7, with D hard to call. Trimming left V 1 base short and J 4 bases short, with 8 bases between. CDR1 KGHSY and CDR2 FQNENV come from the germline V gene. This CDR3 is built from 13 residues. The CDR3 DNA follows: TGTGCCAGCAGCCAATTCCCCCATTACGAGCAGTACTTC. This sequence encodes CASSQFPHYEQYF.

V gene TRBV7-2 combines with J gene TRBJ2-2, with a weak D call TRBD1 (5 bases). V shed 2 bases and J shed 4 bases, with 8 bases lying between them. This CDR3 is built from 14 residues. The V gene's germline CDR1 is SGHTA and CDR2 FQGNSA. CDR3 nucleotides: TGTGCCAGCAGCTTAACTGGGGCCACCGGGGAGCTGTTTTTT. This gives the protein CASSLTGATGELFF.

The chain uses TRBV5-1 and TRBJ2-7; TRBD2 matches 7 bases. CDR1 SGHRS and CDR2 YFSETQ come from the germline V gene. This CDR3 contains 14 residues. J gave up 3 bases and V 1 base, and 4 bases lay outside the gene matches. CDR3: CASSLTSEIYEQYF. CDR3 sequence (DNA): TGCGCCAGCAGCTTGACTAGCGAGATCTACGAGCAGTACTTC. The full variable domain, in which reference TRBV5-1 and TRBJ2-7 provide the parts outside the CDR3, is KAGVTQTPRYLIKTRGQQVTLSCSPISGHRSVSWYQQTPGQGLQFLFEYFSETQRNKGNFPGRFSGRQFSNSRSEMNVSTLELGDSALYLCASSLTSEIYEQYFGPGTRLTVT.

The CDR3: CASSRDGTGNNSPLHF. The CDR3 DNA reads TGTGCCAGCAGTAGGGACGGGACAGGGAATAATTCACCCCTCCACTTT. The gene calls are TRBV2 and TRBJ1-6; the match to TRBD1 covers 9 bases. The germline gives CDR1 SNHLY, CDR2 FYNNEI. The V segment lost 5 bases and the J segment 5 bases; nucleotides outside the gene matches: 7. The CDR3 spans 16 residues. Together with reference TRBV2 and TRBJ1-6, the CDR3 gives the full variable domain: EPEVTQTPSHQVTQMGQEVILRCVPISNHLYFYWYRQILGQKVEFLVSFYNNEISEKSEIFDDQFSVERPDGSNFTLKIRSTKLEDSAMYFCASSRDGTGNNSPLHFGNGTRLTVT.

A note on this clone: One end of the junction is discordant with germline, which a read error may explain. This rearrangement joins TRBV6-1 to TRBJ1-3; 8 bases agree with TRBD1. This CDR3 comprises 15 residues. Germline values: CDR1 MNHNS, CDR2 SASEGT. In DNA, the CDR3 is TGTGCCAGCAGTGGAAGACAGGGGACTGGAAACGCCATATATTTT. The encoded protein is CASSGRQGTGNAIYF.